The 9 T cell receptor beta chains listed next were all sequenced from one sample in a study of T cells in Graves' hyperthyroidism and ophthalmopathy. RNA transcripts served as the template for amplifying TCR beta CDR3 regions. In the first-round RT-PCR of the TCR CDR3, the HTBI primer set was used. TCRdb passed the multiplex PCR reads through MiXCR, listing each CDR3 protein once. This table holds around 340,000 distinct CDR3 sequences, around 18% found once. Sequencing was performed on blood. The receptors originated from a woman aged 40 to 55 with Graves' ophthalmopathy.

A few counts support this clonotype. This chain uses TRBV30 with TRBJ1-2; no definite D call. There are 12 residues in the CDR3. Per the germline V gene, CDR1 is GTSNPN and CDR2 is SVGIG (reference sequence). Deletions cut 3 bases from V and 4 bases from J, with 9 bases between. CDR3 sequence reads: CAWRGGSYGYTF. The CDR3 DNA reads TGTGCCTGGAGAGGAGGTAGCTATGGCTACACCTTC.

This clonotype was picked up many times. This sequence joins TRBV20-1 and TRBJ2-4, with no clear D. The V and J ends lost 5 bases and 2 bases respectively, with 10 bases between them. Germline V gene sequence: CDR1 DFQATT, CDR2 SNEGSKA (reference sequence). This CDR3 comprises 13 residues. The CDR3 reads CSAHSNSKNIQYF. CDR3 coding DNA: TGCAGTGCTCATAGCAACTCCAAAAACATTCAGTACTTC.

The table lists this clonotype with many counts. The rearrangement uses TRBV7-9 and TRBJ2-7; 11 nucleotides align to TRBD1. This CDR3 is 15 amino acids long. V shed 5 bases, J shed 5 bases, and the junction held 8 bases outside the gene matches. Germline CDR1 SEHNR, CDR2 FQNEAQ (reference sequence). For the CDR3, the DNA is TGTGCCAGCAGCATCTGGACAGGGGGCATAAACGAGCAGTACTTC. Residues: CASSIWTGGINEQYF.

This clonotype has a count of ten or more. The chain carries TRBV10-1 and TRBJ2-2; the D gene could be TRBD1 or TRBD2 (6 bases each). The CDR3 consists of 17 residues. Trimming removed 0 bases from V and 3 bases from J, with 14 bases in between. Germline CDR1 and CDR2: WNHNN and SYGVQD (reference sequence). CDR3 nucleotide sequence: TGCGCCAGCAGTGAGTCGGAGGGACACCAAGACACCGGGGAGCTGTTTTTT. Translating gives CASSESEGHQDTGELFF.

The table lists this clonotype with many counts. The rearrangement uses TRBV6-1 and TRBJ1-2; TRBD1 might be the D (6 bases). The CDR3 is 16 residues long. The germline gives CDR1 MNHNS, CDR2 SASEGT. The V and J ends lost 3 bases and 4 bases respectively, with 18 bases between them. As DNA, the CDR3 is TGTGCCAGCAGTGAGGTATACGGACAGTGGTCCTATGGCTACACCTTC. It translates to CASSEVYGQWSYGYTF.

The chain recombines TRBV28 with TRBJ2-7; TRBD2 aligns across 8 bases. Trimming took 6 bases from V and 4 from J; bases not matched to a gene: 14. This CDR3 spans 16 amino acids. Per germline, CDR1 MDHEN and CDR2 SYDVKM. For the CDR3, the DNA is TGTGCCAGCAGCTGGGGAGCGGGAGTGGTGGGGTACGAGCAGTACTTC. Its translation: CASSWGAGVVGYEQYF.

This clonotype was seen ten or more times. The chain recombines TRBV9 with TRBJ2-5; TRBD2 is a possible D gene (6 bases). The CDR3 runs 15 residues. The V gene's germline CDR1 is SGDLS and CDR2 YYNGEE. Trimming cost V 0 bases and J 5 bases, with 14 bases left between them. The CDR3: CASSVDGGDGETQYF. CDR3 bases: TGTGCCAGCAGCGTAGACGGCGGGGACGGGGAGACCCAGTACTTC. Based on the CDR3 plus reference TRBV9 and TRBJ2-5, the full variable domain is DSGVTQTPKHLITATGQRVTLRCSPRSGDLSVYWYQQSLDQGLQFLIQYYNGEERAKGNILERFSAQQFPDLHSELNLSSLELGDSALYFCASSVDGGDGETQYFGPGTRLLVL.

This clonotype was picked up a small number of times. V is TRBV4-3 and J is TRBJ1-1, with D possibly matching TRBD1 (5 bases). Per the germline V gene, CDR1 is LGHNA and CDR2 is YSLEER. With 0 bases removed from V and 5 bases from J, the gap between germline ends came to 10 bases. The CDR3 sequence is 14 residues long. CDR3: CASSQDPRGTEAFF. The DNA of the CDR3 is TGCGCCAGCAGCCAAGACCCCCGGGGGACTGAAGCTTTCTTT.

The sample holds a few counts of this clonotype. The chain carries TRBV6-1 and TRBJ2-5; tentative D call: TRBD1 (5 bases). This CDR3 spans 12 amino acids. The germline V and J ends were trimmed by 2 bases and 4 bases, with 5 bases remaining between them. Germline CDR1 MNHNS, CDR2 SASEGT. The CDR3 sequence: CASSEQGETQYF. As DNA, the CDR3 is TGTGCCAGCAGTGAACAGGGAGAGACCCAGTACTTC.